Below, 19 T cell receptor beta chains from the same sample are listed, as sequenced in a study of low-dose radiotherapy and immunotherapy resistance in tumors. First-strand cDNA relied on TRAV- and TRBV-specific primers spanning alpha and beta chains. TCRs were put through 20 to 25 PCR cycles of amplification with Phusion. A constant-region primer and the V-primer adapter served as the primer pair. Via MiXCR, TCRdb re-called the reads, giving one row per CDR3 protein. There are around 64,000 distinct CDR3 sequences in the sample; more than 20% occur only once, and 6.6% lies in the top ten. The time point is: before trial treatment. The sequences come from PBMCs, collected before treatment. These receptors originate from a male donor with rectosigmoid adenocarcinoma.

In its sample, this clonotype was seen many times. V gene TRBV18 combines with J gene TRBJ2-6, with 9 positions matching TRBD1. Trimming took 6 bases from V and 0 from J; bases not matched to a gene: 9. The CDR3 covers 18 residues. Germline V gene sequence: CDR1 KGHSH, CDR2 LQKENI. Written as DNA, the CDR3 is TGTGCCAGCTCCCGCCTGGGACAGGGAAACTCTGGGGCCAACGTCCTGACTTTC. It codes for CASSRLGQGNSGANVLTF.

This clonotype was counted many times. The chain employs TRBV20-1 and TRBJ1-1; 8 bases are shared with TRBD1. The ends lost 6 bases at V and 0 bases at J; junction bases unmatched: 6. Germline CDR1 and CDR2: DFQATT and SNEGSKA (reference sequence). CDR3 length equals 14 residues. The CDR3 region has the DNA TGCAGTGCCCCCCCAGGGGGCGTGAACACTGAAGCTTTCTTT. As protein: CSAPPGGVNTEAFF.

This clonotype was recorded many times. The J gene is TRBJ2-3, the V gene TRBV6-4; D ambiguous. Trimming cost V 2 bases and J 0 bases, with 3 bases left between them. CDR3 length equals 13 residues. Germline V gives CDR1 MRHNA, CDR2 SNTAGT. CDR3 residues: CASSDPSTDTQYF. In DNA, the CDR3 is TGTGCCAGCAGTGACCCCAGCACAGATACGCAGTATTTT.

This clonotype has a handful of counts. This rearrangement joins TRBV12-3 or TRBV12-4 to TRBJ1-1; no firm D call. The CDR3 is 12 amino acids. Trimming left V 8 bases short and J 0 bases short, with 7 bases between. CDR3 amino acids: CASVLVNTEAFF. The CDR3, as DNA: TGTGCCAGCGTGCTCGTGAACACTGAAGCTTTCTTT.

In regard to this clonotype: The likely explanation is a read error, given a far larger clone one base away. This sequence joins TRBV15 and TRBJ2-7, with 10 bases that match TRBD2. V gave up 0 bases and J gave up 7 bases; unmatched junction bases: 6. The CDR3 covers 15 residues. Germline assignment: CDR1 LNHNV and CDR2 YYDKDF (reference sequence). CDR3 in amino acids: CATSRESSGSNEQYF. The CDR3 DNA reads as TGTGCCACCAGCAGAGAATCTAGCGGGAGCAATGAGCAGTACTTC.

The table lists this clonotype with many counts. This chain joins TRBV7-9 and TRBJ1-4; 9 bases match TRBD1. After removal of 6 bases from V and 3 bases from J, the junction contained 2 bases not matched to a gene. This CDR3 is 14 amino acids long. Germline V gene data show CDR1 as SEHNR and CDR2 as FQNEAQ (reference sequence). DNA of the CDR3: TGTGCCAGCAGAACAGGGGGCCCTAATGAAAAACTGTTTTTT. Protein product: CASRTGGPNEKLFF. The entire variable domain, with the rest obtained from reference TRBV7-9 and TRBJ1-4, is as follows: DTGVSQNPRHKITKRGQNVTFRCDPISEHNRLYWYRQTLGQGPEFLTYFQNEAQLEKSRLLSDRFSAERPKGSFSTLEIQRTEQGDSAMYLCASRTGGPNEKLFFGSGTQLSVL.

The table lists this clonotype with many counts. V gene TRBV4-1 combines with J gene TRBJ2-6; TRBD1 might be the D (5 bases). This CDR3 region has 16 residues. In germline, CDR1 is MGHRA, CDR2 YSYEKL. The ends were cut back, 0 bases at V and 0 bases at J, with 6 bases in the middle. The CDR3 protein is CASSQDQGSGANVLTF. Here the CDR3 DNA reads TGCGCCAGCAGCCAAGACCAGGGCTCTGGGGCCAACGTCCTGACTTTC.

Note on this clonotype: This likely reflects a read error, since a far larger clone is one base away. The chain links TRBV13 to TRBJ2-7; D is undetermined. CDR3 length: 12 residues. Germline V lookup: CDR1 PRHDT, CDR2 FYEKMQ (reference sequence). CDR3 sequence reads: CASSVGSNEQYF. In DNA, the CDR3 is TGTGCCAGCAGCGTAGGGTCCAATGAGCAGTACTTC.

This clonotype was observed many times. This rearrangement joins TRBV24-1 to TRBJ2-3; D might be TRBD2 (6 bases). CDR1 is KGHDR, CDR2 SFDVKD, per germline. V was trimmed by 5 bases and J by 0 bases, leaving 11 bases between them. The CDR3 has 15 amino acids. CDR3 DNA: TGTGCCACCAGTGGGTGGGACTCGAGCACAGATACGCAGTATTTT. Protein: CATSGWDSSTDTQYF.

The chain carries TRBV4-3 and TRBJ2-6; D gene ambiguous. The ends were cut back, 7 bases at V and 4 bases at J, with 11 bases in the middle. Germline values: CDR1 LGHNA, CDR2 YSLEER. This CDR3 contains 14 residues. This chain's CDR3 is CASKSNGGANVLTF. The DNA for the CDR3 is TGCGCCAGCAAGTCTAACGGGGGGGCCAACGTCCTGACTTTC.

This clonotype is judged medium-sized (0.01 to 0.1%). The chain carries TRBV7-2 and TRBJ2-3; 7 bases line up with TRBD2. After removal of 2 bases from V and 2 bases from J, the junction contained 1 base not matched to a gene. Germline assignment: CDR1 SGHTA and CDR2 FQGNSA. The CDR3 extends over 14 amino acids. Written as DNA, the CDR3 is TGTGCCAGCAGCTTAAAGCGGGACACAGATACGCAGTATTTT. It specifies CASSLKRDTDTQYF. Full variable domain (remainder filled in from reference TRBV7-2 and TRBJ2-3): GAGVSQSPSNKVTEKGKDVELRCDPISGHTALYWYRQSLGQGLEFLIYFQGNSAPDKSGLPSDRFSAERTGGSVSTLTIQRTQQEDSAVYLCASSLKRDTDTQYFGPGTRLTVL.

This clonotype was seen repeatedly, ten times or more. The chain combines TRBV7-9 with TRBJ2-7; TRBD1 agrees at 7 bases. V shed 1 base and J 2 bases; nucleotides not matched to a gene: 5. The CDR3 is 15 amino acids. In germline, CDR1 is SEHNR, CDR2 FQNEAQ (reference sequence). CDR3 DNA sequence: TGTGCCAGCAGCTTAGACGTCGGGACAGCCTACGAGCAGTACTTC. Protein sequence: CASSLDVGTAYEQYF.

This clonotype was seen at least ten times. This chain joins TRBV5-1 and TRBJ1-5; TRBD1 matches at 7 bases. This CDR3 spans 14 amino acids. Trimming at V came to 4 bases and at J to 5 bases, leaving 6 bases not matched to a gene. Germline V gene data show CDR1 as SGHRS and CDR2 as YFSETQ. The CDR3 sequence is CASSRQGGDQPQHF. The CDR3 DNA reads TGCGCCAGCAGCCGACAGGGCGGGGATCAGCCCCAGCATTTT. Based on the CDR3 plus reference TRBV5-1 and TRBJ1-5, the full variable domain is KAGVTQTPRYLIKTRGQQVTLSCSPISGHRSVSWYQQTPGQGLQFLFEYFSETQRNKGNFPGRFSGRQFSNSRSEMNVSTLELGDSALYLCASSRQGGDQPQHFGDGTRLSIL.

This clonotype was seen many times. The chain couples TRBV12-3 or TRBV12-4 to TRBJ2-7; no clear D. The length of the CDR3 is 14 residues. The V end was cut by 7 bases, the J end by 3 bases, with 16 bases between. Written as DNA, the CDR3 is TGTGCCAGCACCCTCGGCCTACCGAGCTACGAGCAGTACTTC. Its protein product is CASTLGLPSYEQYF.

Ten or more counts support this clonotype. The J gene is TRBJ2-7, the V gene TRBV14, with a possible D match to TRBD1 (5 bases). CDR3 size: 13 residues. CDR1 is SGHDN and CDR2 is FVKESK in the germline V gene. V was cut by 4 bases and J by 3 bases, with 10 bases left in between. The CDR3 spells CASSRLGDYEQYF. The CDR3 DNA follows: TGTGCCAGCAGCCGATTAGGGGACTACGAGCAGTACTTC.

This clonotype was seen more than once but under ten times. It is likely a read error: a sequence one base away is far more abundant. V usage is TRBV28 and J usage is TRBJ2-1, with 9 positions matching TRBD1. CDR1 and CDR2 (germline): MDHEN, SYDVKM. CDR3 size: 16 residues. The V segment lost 1 base and the J segment 10 bases; nucleotides outside the gene matches: 11. The CDR3 bases are TGTGCCAGCAGTTTATTCGGCACAGGGGGCCTCTACGAGCAGTTCTTC. Its protein product is CASSLFGTGGLYEQFF.

As regards this clonotype: A far larger clone lies a single base away; this is likely a read error. This chain links TRBV5-4 with TRBJ2-7; D may be TRBD1 or TRBD2 (5 bases each). CDR1 and CDR2 (germline): SGHNT, YYREEE (reference sequence). This CDR3 contains 16 residues. CDR3 loop: CVSSPRGLPRSYEQYF. DNA of the CDR3: TGTGTCAGCAGTCCTCGGGGCCTTCCTCGCTCCTACGAGCAGTACTTC.

This clonotype was seen repeatedly, ten times or more. The CDR3 DNA follows: TGTGCCAGCAGCTTAGCTTCCAGGCGGATCGAGACCCAGTACTTC. Amino acid sequence: CASSLASRRIETQYF. The genes are TRBV7-2 and TRBJ2-5; D ambiguous. Looked up from germline, CDR1 is SGHTA and CDR2 is FQGNSA. V was clipped by 0 bases and J by 5 bases, with 13 bases between them. The CDR3 runs to 15 residues.

In its sample, this clonotype was seen many times. The V gene is TRBV4-3, the J gene TRBJ1-2; TRBD1 aligns across 7 bases. The CDR3 is 14 amino acids. Germline values: CDR1 LGHNA, CDR2 YSLEER. Unmatched junction bases numbered 5, after V lost 3 bases and J lost 4 bases. The CDR3 nucleotides read TGCGCCAGCAGCCATGACAGGGCGGGCTATGGCTACACCTTC. Translation: CASSHDRAGYGYTF.